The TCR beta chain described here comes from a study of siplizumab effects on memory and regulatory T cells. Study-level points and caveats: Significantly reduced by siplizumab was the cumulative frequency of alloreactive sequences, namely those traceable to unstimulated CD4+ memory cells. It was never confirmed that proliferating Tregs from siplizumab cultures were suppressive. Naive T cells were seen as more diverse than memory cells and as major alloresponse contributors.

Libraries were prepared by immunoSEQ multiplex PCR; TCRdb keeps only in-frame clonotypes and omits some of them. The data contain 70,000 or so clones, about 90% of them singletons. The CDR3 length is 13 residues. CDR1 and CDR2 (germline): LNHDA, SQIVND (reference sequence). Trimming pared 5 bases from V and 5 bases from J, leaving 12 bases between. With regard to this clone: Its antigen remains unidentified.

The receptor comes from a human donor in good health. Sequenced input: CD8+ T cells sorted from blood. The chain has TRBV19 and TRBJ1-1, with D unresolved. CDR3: CASSLSLRTEAFF. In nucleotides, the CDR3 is TGTGCCAGTAGTCTCTCCCTCCGGACTGAAGCTTTCTTT.